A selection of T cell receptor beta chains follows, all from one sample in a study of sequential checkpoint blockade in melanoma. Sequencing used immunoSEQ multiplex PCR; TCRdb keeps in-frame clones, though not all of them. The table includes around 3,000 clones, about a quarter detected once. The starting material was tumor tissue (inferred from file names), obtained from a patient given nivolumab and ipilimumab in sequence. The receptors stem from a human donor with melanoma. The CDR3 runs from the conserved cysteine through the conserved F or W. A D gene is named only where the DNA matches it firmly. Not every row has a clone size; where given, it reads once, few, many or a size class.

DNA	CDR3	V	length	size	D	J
TGCGCCAGCAGTGAGGGTAGCAACCTAGAGACCCAGTACTTC	CASSEGSNLETQYF	TRBV10-2	14	.	.	TRBJ2-5
TGCGCCAGCAGCTCACAGAGCTCTGGAAACACCATATATTTT	CASSSQSSGNTIYF	TRBV5-1	14	.	.	TRBJ1-3
TGTGCCAGCAGCTTTAATCCGGGACAGGGGGGCACCGGGGAGCTGTTTTTT	CASSFNPGQGGTGELFF	TRBV11-3	17	medium-sized	TRBD1	TRBJ2-2
TGTGCCAGCAGTCAACTCCGGGACAGGGGTACAGATACGCAGTATTTT	CASSQLRDRGTDTQYF	TRBV9	16	medium-sized	TRBD1	TRBJ2-3
TGCGCCAGCAGCCTTAGGTGGGGGGTCGAAGAGACCCAGTACTTC	CASSLRWGVEETQYF	TRBV4-1	15	.	.	TRBJ2-5
TGTGCCAGTAGTATCACAGGGGGCACTGAAGCTTTCTTT	CASSITGGTEAFF	TRBV19	13	.	TRBD1	TRBJ1-1
TGTGCCAGCAGTCGACCGGGGGGCCCCAGCACAGATACGCAGTATTTT	CASSRPGGPSTDTQYF	TRBV11-3	16	many	.	TRBJ2-3
TGTGCTAGTGGCCAAACTAGCGGGGGGATCAATGAGCAGTTCTTC	CASGQTSGGINEQFF	TRBV12-5	15	.	TRBD2	TRBJ2-1
TGTGCCAGCAGCCAAGATGAATCGGGGGGGGCTAACTATGGCTACACCTTC	CASSQDESGGANYGYTF	TRBV7-6	17	many	.	TRBJ1-2
TGTGCCAGCAGCTTGGAAACCGGGACTAGAGATACGCAGTATTTT	CASSLETGTRDTQYF	TRBV11-3	15	medium-sized	TRBD2	TRBJ2-3
TGTGCCAGCAGTTACTCGTTTGGGGAGCTGTTTTTT	CASSYSFGELFF	TRBV14	12	.	.	TRBJ2-2
TGTGCCAGCAGCTTGGGGGACAGGGTGACAATGACCCAGTACTTC	CASSLGDRVTMTQYF	TRBV11-3	15	many	TRBD1	TRBJ2-5
TGTGCCAGCAGTGCCCTACAGGGGGCCGCAGAGACCCAGTACTTC	CASSALQGAAETQYF	TRBV9	15	.	TRBD1	TRBJ2-5
TGTGCCAGCAGTTACCTATCAGGCGCTAACTATGGCTACACCTTC	CASSYLSGANYGYTF	TRBV6-8	15	medium-sized	.	TRBJ1-2
TGCGCCAGCAGCTCAGGGACATTACCCGGGGAGCTGTTTTTT	CASSSGTLPGELFF	TRBV5-1	14	.	.	TRBJ2-2
TGTGCCAGCAGTGACGGTAGATCCGCCGGAAAACTGTTTTTT	CASSDGRSAGKLFF	TRBV6-8	14	few	.	TRBJ1-4
TGTGCCAGCAGCTTACCCCCTACAGGGAGTGGCTACACCTTC	CASSLPPTGSGYTF	TRBV11-3	14	medium-sized	.	TRBJ1-2
TGTGCCACCAGCAGGTTAGGTGGCACCTCCTACGAGCAGTACTTC	CATSRLGGTSYEQYF	TRBV15	15	.	.	TRBJ2-7
TGCGCCAGCAGCTTTAGAGGGGCCCCCCGGGGAGAGACCCAGTACTTC	CASSFRGAPRGETQYF	TRBV5-1	16	.	.	TRBJ2-5
TGTGCCAGCAGCCCCGGGACAGCCAATTCACCCCTCCACTTT	CASSPGTANSPLHF	TRBV6-8	14	.	TRBD1	TRBJ1-6
TGTGCCAGCAGTATAGACAGTTATTCACCCCTCCACTTT	CASSIDSYSPLHF	TRBV6-8	13	.	.	TRBJ1-6
TGTGCCAGTAGTAGTTGGCGGGGGGTCCAAGAGACCCAGTACTTC	CASSSWRGVQETQYF	TRBV19	15	.	TRBD2	TRBJ2-5
TGTGCCAGCAGCTTGTCCCCGGGGATGAGAGAGACCCAGTACTTC	CASSLSPGMRETQYF	TRBV11-3	15	many	.	TRBJ2-5
TGCAGCGTTCAGACTAGCGGTTACAATGAGCAGTTCTTC	CSVQTSGYNEQFF	TRBV29-1	13	.	TRBD2	TRBJ2-1
TGCGCCAGCAAGCTAGCGGGGGGGCCGGATACGCAGTATTTT	CASKLAGGPDTQYF	TRBV5-1	14	.	TRBD2	TRBJ2-3
TGTGCCTGGAGCTACGGGGGGGGAAGCAATCAGCCCCAGCATTTT	CAWSYGGGSNQPQHF	TRBV30	15	few	.	TRBJ1-5
TGTGCCAGTACCGATAGAGGGGCAGGAACTTACGAGCAGTACTTC	CASTDRGAGTYEQYF	TRBV19	15	.	.	TRBJ2-7
TGTGCCAGCAGCGAAGACAGGGTCTTCAATTCACCCCTCCACTTT	CASSEDRVFNSPLHF	TRBV9	15	large	TRBD1	TRBJ1-6
TGTGCCAGCAGCCCGGGACTAGCGGGAGGGCAAGAGACCCAGTACTTC	CASSPGLAGGQETQYF	TRBV11-3	16	medium-sized	TRBD2	TRBJ2-5
TGTGCCTGGAGTCGATGGTCCGAGCAGTACTTC	CAWSRWSEQYF	TRBV30	11	.	.	TRBJ2-7
TGTGCCAGCTCACAAGGACTAGCGGGGGCATATTGGTATTTT	CASSQGLAGAYWYF	TRBV18	14	.	TRBD2	TRBJ2-3
TGTGCCAGCTCACCTGAGGACAGGGGAGCTTTCTTT	CASSPEDRGAFF	TRBV18	12	.	TRBD1	TRBJ1-1
TGTGCCAGCACGAGGGGGACAGGGGGCTACAATGAGCAGTTCTTC	CASTRGTGGYNEQFF	TRBV6-8	15	.	TRBD1	TRBJ2-1